The sequence of this T cell receptor (beta chain) was determined in a study of T cells after somatic rescue of genetic block. Profiling relied on immunoSEQ multiplex PCR, and the TCRdb table lists in-frame clones only, not all of them. This table has about 11,000 clones, approximately 79% appearing once. This clone was counted between two and nine times. This clonotype was sampled from a boy aged 10-17 years. Sequencing was done on a sample of peripheral blood mononuclear cells (PBMCs).

This CDR3 reads CASSTKPLSGNTIYF. The CDR3 DNA follows: TGCGCCAGCAGTACAAAACCACTCTCTGGAAACACCATATATTTT. The rearrangement uses TRBV5-1 and TRBJ1-3; D is unresolved. This CDR3 contains 15 residues. Trimming stripped 5 bases from V and 0 bases from J, with 12 bases between. Germline V gives CDR1 SGHRS, CDR2 YFSETQ.